Sequencing of this T cell receptor (beta chain) was carried out in a study of CD8 T cells in cerebrospinal fluid in Alzheimer's disease. This clonotype is labeled large based on frequency. TCRdb derives one entry per CDR3 protein from the 10x single-cell sequencing reads, leaving out DNA. The listing contains approximately 1,000 distinct CDR3 sequences. This receptor was obtained from a human donor with mild cognitive impairment. The sequenced sample consisted of cerebrospinal fluid.

This CDR3 reads CASSLLPGGELFF. This chain uses TRBV12-3 or TRBV12-4 with TRBJ2-2. The CDR3 is made up of 13 amino acids.